Given below is one TCR beta chain in context. Antigen: not known. The CDR3 contains 15 residues. Germline V lookup: CDR1 LNHDA, CDR2 SQIVND (reference sequence). V dropped 3 bases and J dropped 0; count of bases not matched to a gene: 0. This specimen belongs to a study of shared clonotypes between healthy human individuals. The overall study: Donors, aged 18 to 49, were a couple of women and three men. Study-level findings and limits: Exclusively blood specimens were collected; tissue repertoires likely differ.

Ten immunoSEQ deep assay plates were used by the authors to sequence unsorted PBMC DNA. Per the original methods: Because ImmunoSEQ provided only junction sequences with no quality scores, the filtering differed. This table comes from immunoSEQ multiplex PCR, and its TCRdb copy is limited to in-frame clones, with some not included. V and J calls and clone size are as listed in that table; D and trimming were resolved from the DNA. This sample has about half a million clones, with approximately 71% found just once. The sequence was obtained from a woman in her 40s in good health. Some clones in this sample may be carry-over from other donors' samples. Sequencing input: PBMCs. This chain connects TRBV19 to TRBJ2-1, with 9 bases lining up with TRBD1. In nucleotides, the CDR3 is TGTGCCAGTAGTATGGGACAGGGCTCCTACAATGAGCAGTTCTTC. Its protein is CASSMGQGSYNEQFF.